The source of this T cell receptor (beta chain) is a study of cytomegalovirus exposure and HLA in healthy donors. PCR used 60 Vbeta primers and 13 Jbeta primers. Method: immunoSEQ multiplex PCR; TCRdb's copy keeps in-frame clones and lacks some. The sample totals approximately 110,000 clones; its top ten clones hold roughly 6.6%. Germline-derived CDR1 and CDR2 are WNHNN and SYGVQD (reference sequence). V lost 6 bases, J lost 3 bases, and 9 bases lay in between. This CDR3 is built from 13 residues. This TCR came from a man aged 40-49 years in good health and CMV-seropositive. The sequenced sample was PBMCs. V and J are TRBV10-1 and TRBJ2-1; D unclear. Written as DNA, the CDR3 is TGCGCCAGCAGCAGTCACGACTACAATGAGCAGTTCTTC. Protein sequence: CASSSHDYNEQFF.